The source of this T cell receptor beta chain is a study of blood T cell repertoires in COVID-19. Study-level background: Italy, Spain and the United States were the sources of the convalescent and acute COVID-19 samples.

Source study methods: Amplification from reference gene primers served as the basis for estimated nucleated cell counts. Repertoires were generated with immunoSEQ multiplex PCR, while TCRdb's copy carries only in-frame clones and drops some. V and J calls and clone size are given by that table; D and trimming were obtained from the DNA. The repertoire includes roughly 230,000 clones, approximately 84% of them detected once, and 4% to 4.5% sits in the top ten. Germline V gives CDR1 LNHDA, CDR2 SQIVND (reference sequence). The CDR3 is 14 residues long. V lost 3 bases and J lost 3, with 11 bases in between.

The chain joins TRBV19 to TRBJ1-2, with a weak D call TRBD1 (5 bases). This receptor was taken from a man aged 50 to 60 with acute or convalescent COVID-19. Material for sequencing was peripheral blood. This chain's CDR3 is CASSIPDSYYGYTF. In DNA form, the CDR3 reads TGTGCCAGTAGTATCCCCGACAGCTACTATGGCTACACCTTC.